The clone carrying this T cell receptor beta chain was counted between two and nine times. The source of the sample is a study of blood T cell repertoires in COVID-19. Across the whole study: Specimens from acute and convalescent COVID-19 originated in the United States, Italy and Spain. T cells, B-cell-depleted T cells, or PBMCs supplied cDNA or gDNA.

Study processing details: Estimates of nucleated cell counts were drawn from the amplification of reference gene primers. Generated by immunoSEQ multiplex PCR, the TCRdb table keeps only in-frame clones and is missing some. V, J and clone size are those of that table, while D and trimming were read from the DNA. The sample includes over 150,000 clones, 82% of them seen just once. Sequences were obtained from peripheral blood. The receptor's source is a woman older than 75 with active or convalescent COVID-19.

CDR3 amino acids: CATGGEENSPLHF. CDR3 nucleotides: TGTGCCACAGGGGGAGAGGAGAATTCACCCCTCCACTTT. The V and J genes are TRBV6-5 and TRBJ1-6, with 7 positions matching TRBD1. There are 13 residues in the CDR3. Looked up from germline, CDR1 is MNHEY and CDR2 is SVGAGI. Unmatched junction bases numbered 7, after V lost 10 bases and J lost 7 bases.